These 19 T cell receptor beta chains were sequenced from one sample in a study of blood T cell repertoires in COVID-19. Assay: immunoSEQ multiplex PCR; the TCRdb copy retains only in-frame clones and omits some. The table has 50,000 to 70,000 clones, roughly 82% seen once. Sequencing used peripheral blood. The receptors shown here come from an older woman with acute or convalescent COVID-19.

The rearrangement links TRBV19 to TRBJ1-4; D is ambiguous. Germline CDR1 is LNHDA and CDR2 is SQIVND (reference sequence). CDR3 length equals 15 residues. The V and J ends lost 5 bases and 0 bases respectively, with 10 bases between them. The CDR3 region has the DNA TGTGCCAGTAGTCCCGGGAGCACAACTAATGAAAAACTGTTTTTT. As protein: CASSPGSTTNEKLFF.

This chain uses TRBV10-3 with TRBJ2-3; TRBD2 agrees at 9 bases. The CDR3 runs to 14 residues. CDR1 and CDR2 from the germline V gene are ENHRY and SYGVKD. Trimming cost V 7 bases and J 4 bases; bases outside gene matches: 6. The CDR3 region is CAITQGLAADTQYF. The CDR3 nucleotides read TGTGCCATCACCCAGGGACTAGCAGCAGATACGCAGTATTTT.

J is TRBJ1-4 and V is TRBV6-5, with a weak D call TRBD1 (5 bases). Germline V gene data show CDR1 as MNHEY and CDR2 as SVGAGI. The CDR3 is 14 amino acids. The ends were cut back, 9 bases at V and 7 bases at J, with 18 bases in the middle. As DNA, the CDR3 is TGTGCCAGTTCCCCTCGACAGTATCCTGAAAAACTGTTTTTT. Translation: CASSPRQYPEKLFF.

The V gene is TRBV19, the J gene TRBJ1-1; D is possibly TRBD1 (6 bases). Germline lookup yields CDR1 LNHDA and CDR2 SQIVND (reference sequence). V shed 3 bases and J shed 0 bases, with 20 bases lying between them. This CDR3 has 18 amino acids. The CDR3 is CASSIRGGRLGMNTEAFF. The DNA of the CDR3 is TGTGCCAGTAGTATTCGTGGGGGCAGGCTAGGAATGAACACTGAAGCTTTCTTT.

V and J are TRBV7-9 and TRBJ1-2; TRBD1 might be the D (6 bases). Trimming pared 4 bases from V and 4 bases from J, leaving 13 bases between. CDR1 SEHNR and CDR2 FQNEAQ come from the germline V gene (reference sequence). The CDR3 sequence is 14 residues long. The CDR3 reads CASSSQRGPYGYTF. CDR3 coding DNA: TGTGCCAGCAGCTCACAGCGGGGGCCCTATGGCTACACCTTC.

V and J are TRBV6-5 and TRBJ2-1, with TRBD1 matching 9 bases. CDR1 is MNHEY, CDR2 SVGAGI, per germline. This CDR3 region has 13 residues. V gave up 5 bases and J gave up 9 bases; unmatched junction bases: 5. CDR3 nucleotide sequence: TGTGCCAGCAGTCCGGGGACAGGGTTTGAGCAGTTCTTC. Translation gives CASSPGTGFEQFF.

The chain couples TRBV10-1 to TRBJ1-4; TRBD1 agrees at 8 bases. The germline V gene encodes CDR1 WNHNN and CDR2 SYGVQD (reference sequence). CDR3 length: 15 amino acids. With V trimmed by 4 bases and J by 5 bases, 6 bases remained unmatched. For the CDR3, the DNA is TGCGCCAGCAGTGTCGGACAGGGAATGAATGAAAAACTGTTTTTT. Its protein product is CASSVGQGMNEKLFF.

This chain connects TRBV19 to TRBJ2-7, with 9 bases identical to TRBD1. Trimming removed 8 bases from V and 6 bases from J; junction bases left unmatched: 5. This CDR3 is 12 amino acids long. Germline loops: CDR1 LNHDA, CDR2 SQIVND (reference sequence). The DNA for the CDR3 is TGTGCCAGTGGGACAGGGAGCAGCGAGCAGTACTTC. It translates to CASGTGSSEQYF.

The gene calls are TRBV2 and TRBJ2-6, with a tentative D call TRBD1 (5 bases). The CDR3 contains 17 residues. In germline, CDR1 is SNHLY, CDR2 FYNNEI. V lost 3 bases and J 3 bases, leaving 15 bases between the germline ends. This CDR3 reads CASSEGKGSGGANVLTF. CDR3 DNA: TGTGCCAGCAGTGAGGGCAAGGGGTCTGGTGGGGCCAACGTCCTGACTTTC. The entire variable domain, with the rest obtained from reference TRBV2 and TRBJ2-6, is as follows: EPEVTQTPSHQVTQMGQEVILRCVPISNHLYFYWYRQILGQKVEFLVSFYNNEISEKSEIFDDQFSVERPDGSNFTLKIRSTKLEDSAMYFCASSEGKGSGGANVLTFGAGSRLTVL.

V and J are TRBV5-1 and TRBJ1-1; D possibly corresponds to TRBD1 (6 bases). The germline CDR1 and CDR2 sequences are SGHRS and YFSETQ. V lost 4 bases and J 4 bases, leaving 20 bases between the germline ends. This CDR3 contains 16 residues. The CDR3 is CASSLRGGAGSTEAFF. CDR3 sequence (DNA): TGCGCCAGCAGCCTGAGGGGGGGCGCAGGAAGCACTGAAGCTTTCTTT.

V gene TRBV10-1 combines with J gene TRBJ2-1; D possibly corresponds to TRBD1 (5 bases). This CDR3 region has 16 residues. The germline V and J ends were trimmed by 3 bases and 5 bases, with 17 bases remaining between them. Germline V gene data show CDR1 as WNHNN and CDR2 as SYGVQD (reference sequence). CDR3 in DNA: TGCGCCAGCAGTGATTCAAGGGCAGGGATAAACAATGAGCAGTTCTTC. Residues: CASSDSRAGINNEQFF.

J is TRBJ1-4 and V is TRBV10-3; 7 nucleotides agree with TRBD1. CDR1 is ENHRY and CDR2 is SYGVKD in the germline V gene. The CDR3 sequence is 15 residues long. V trimming: 10 bases; J trimming: 8 bases; junction bases outside the gene matches: 16. CDR3 in DNA: TGTGCCACGACCGAGGGGATCCGACAGGGCGAAAAACTGTTTTTT. Amino acid sequence: CATTEGIRQGEKLFF.

This clone was detected only a few times. The rearrangement uses TRBV5-6 and TRBJ1-5; 7 bases map to TRBD1. The CDR3 length is 16 residues. Germline CDR1 is SGHDT and CDR2 is YYEEEE. The junction had 7 bases not matched to a gene; V was cut back by 2 bases and J by 2 bases. As DNA, the CDR3 is TGTGCCAGCAGCTTCGAAGGGGGCTTTGGCAATCAGCCCCAGCATTTT. The encoded protein is CASSFEGGFGNQPQHF.

The chain uses TRBV11-3 and TRBJ2-7; D is unclear. From germline, CDR1 is SGHNT and CDR2 YENEEA. This CDR3 is 13 amino acids long. The V and J ends lost 5 bases and 3 bases respectively, with 11 bases between them. CDR3 sequence reads: CASSRFAGYEQYF. CDR3 bases: TGTGCCAGCAGCCGTTTCGCAGGCTACGAGCAGTACTTC.

The V and J genes are TRBV11-3 and TRBJ1-3; the match to TRBD1 covers 9 bases. Germline-derived CDR1 and CDR2 are SGHNT and YENEEA. The V gene end was trimmed by 6 bases and the J gene end by 0 bases; junction bases not matched to a gene: 9. The CDR3 has 17 residues. Written as DNA, the CDR3 is TGTGCCAGCAGTCCGACGGACAGGGGTTTCTCTGGAAACACCATATATTTT. It codes for CASSPTDRGFSGNTIYF.

The chain employs TRBV6-1 and TRBJ1-5, with D maybe TRBD1 (5 bases). Germline values: CDR1 MNHNS, CDR2 SASEGT. Trimming took off 2 bases at V and 3 bases at J, with 14 bases between the two ends. The CDR3 sequence is 16 residues long. Here the CDR3 DNA reads TGTGCCAGCAGTGAATTTAAGGGGTCGTTCAATCAGCCCCAGCATTTT. As protein: CASSEFKGSFNQPQHF.

The gene calls are TRBV4-2 and TRBJ1-2; 10 nucleotides agree with TRBD1. Germline values: CDR1 LGHNA, CDR2 YNFKEQ. The CDR3 runs to 18 residues. The V segment lost 4 bases and the J segment 8 bases; nucleotides outside the gene matches: 19. The CDR3 sequence: CASSLRQGAGLVAEGYTF. The CDR3 nucleotides read TGTGCCAGCAGCCTAAGACAGGGGGCAGGCTTGGTGGCGGAAGGCTACACCTTC.

This chain links TRBV10-3 with TRBJ1-3; 8 positions match TRBD1. The CDR3 loop spans 14 amino acids. V trimming: 7 bases; J trimming: 4 bases; junction bases outside the gene matches: 6. CDR1 and CDR2 (germline): ENHRY, SYGVKD. Written as DNA, the CDR3 is TGTGCCATCATCCAGGGGGCGAACGGAAACACCATATATTTT. Its protein product is CAIIQGANGNTIYF.

The chain uses TRBV5-1 and TRBJ1-1, with D tentatively TRBD1 (6 bases). Germline V gene lookup returns CDR1 SGHRS and CDR2 YFSETQ. The V gene lost 4 bases and the J gene lost 2 bases, with 12 bases spanning the gap. The CDR3 loop spans 14 amino acids. As DNA, the CDR3 is TGCGCCAGCAGCGTACAGGGTATTAACACTGAAGCTTTCTTT. It yields the protein CASSVQGINTEAFF.